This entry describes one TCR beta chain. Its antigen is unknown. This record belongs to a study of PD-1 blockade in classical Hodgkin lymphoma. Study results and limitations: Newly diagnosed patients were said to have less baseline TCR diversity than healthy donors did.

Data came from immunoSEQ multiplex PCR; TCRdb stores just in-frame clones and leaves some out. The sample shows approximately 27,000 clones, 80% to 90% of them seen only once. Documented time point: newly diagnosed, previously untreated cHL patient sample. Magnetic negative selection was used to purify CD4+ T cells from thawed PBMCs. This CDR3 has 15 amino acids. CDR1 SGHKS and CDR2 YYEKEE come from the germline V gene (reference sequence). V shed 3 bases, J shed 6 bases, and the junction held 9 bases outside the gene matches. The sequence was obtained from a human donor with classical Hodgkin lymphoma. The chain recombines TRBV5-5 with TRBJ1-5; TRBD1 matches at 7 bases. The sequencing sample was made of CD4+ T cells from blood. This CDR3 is CASSSTGESVQPQHF. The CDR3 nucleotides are TGTGCCAGCAGCTCAACAGGGGAATCAGTTCAGCCCCAGCATTTT.